This T cell receptor (beta chain) was sequenced during a study of regulatory T cells in long-lasting Graves disease. General study findings and limits: Persistent Graves' cases showed lower TCR diversity than newly diagnosed cases.

Germline assignment: CDR1 SGHTA and CDR2 FQGTGA. The junction had 4 bases not matched to a gene; V was cut back by 5 bases and J by 4 bases. The CDR3 runs 15 residues. The time point is: persistent/refractory GD, antithyroid drugs over 5 years with positive TRAb. With RNA extracted from PBMCs as input, the TCR library was made. iRepertoire HTBI primers and Arm-PCR of CDR3 regions built TCR beta libraries. TCRdb re-analysed the multiplex PCR reads in MiXCR, keeping a single row per CDR3 protein. The sample carries under 350,000 distinct CDR3 sequences, 22% recorded once. In this sample, this clonotype turned up many times. The antigen is not known.

The sequence was collected from a female donor with Graves disease. The starting material was peripheral blood mononuclear cells (PBMCs), obtained when the disease was refractory, from a patient treated with antithyroid drugs. The rearrangement joins TRBV7-3 to TRBJ2-1; 11 nucleotides agree with TRBD1. The CDR3, as DNA: TGTGCCAGCAGCGGGGGACAGGGGGGGTACAATGAGCAGTTCTTC. Protein sequence: CASSGGQGGYNEQFF.